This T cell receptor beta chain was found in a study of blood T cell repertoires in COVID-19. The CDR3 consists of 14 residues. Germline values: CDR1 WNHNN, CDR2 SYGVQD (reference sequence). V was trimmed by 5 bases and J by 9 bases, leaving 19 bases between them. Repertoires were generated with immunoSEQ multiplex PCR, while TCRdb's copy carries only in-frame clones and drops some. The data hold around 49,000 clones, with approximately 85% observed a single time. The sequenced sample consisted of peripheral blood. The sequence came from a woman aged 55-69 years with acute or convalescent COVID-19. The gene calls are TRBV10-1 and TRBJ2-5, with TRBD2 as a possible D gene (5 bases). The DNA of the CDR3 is TGCGCCAGCAGTCCCGACGCTTTCGAGAGGGCCCAGTACTTC. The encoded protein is CASSPDAFERAQYF.